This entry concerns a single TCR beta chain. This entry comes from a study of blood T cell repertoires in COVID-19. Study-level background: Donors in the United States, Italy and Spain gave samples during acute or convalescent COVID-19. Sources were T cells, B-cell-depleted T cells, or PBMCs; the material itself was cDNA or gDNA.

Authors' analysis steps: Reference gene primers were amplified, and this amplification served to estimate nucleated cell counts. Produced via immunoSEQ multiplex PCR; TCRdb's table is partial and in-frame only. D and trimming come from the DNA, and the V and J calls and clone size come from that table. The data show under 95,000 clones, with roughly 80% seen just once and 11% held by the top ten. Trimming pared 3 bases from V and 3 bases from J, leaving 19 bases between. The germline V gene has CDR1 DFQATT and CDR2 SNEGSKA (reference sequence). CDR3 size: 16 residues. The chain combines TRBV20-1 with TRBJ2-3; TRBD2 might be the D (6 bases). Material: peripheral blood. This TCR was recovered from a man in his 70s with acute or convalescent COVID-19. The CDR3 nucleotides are TGCAGTGCTAGTGGAGAATCACCGGGGGATACAGATACGCAGTATTTT. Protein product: CSASGESPGDTDTQYF.